Presented here are 8 T cell receptor beta chains from one specimen sequenced in a study of T cells after yellow fever vaccination. Via MiXCR, TCRdb re-called the 5' RACE reads, giving one row per CDR3 protein. The sample carries almost 600,000 distinct CDR3 sequences, less than 15% recorded once. The sequencing here drew on PBMCs, taken on the day of the yellow fever booster vaccination. These receptors all stem from a man younger than 45 who received the YFV17D yellow fever vaccine.

This clonotype occurred a few times. The chain recombines TRBV5-1 with TRBJ2-7; a possible D gene is TRBD1 (5 bases). Trimming cost V 3 bases and J 2 bases, with 12 bases left between them. The germline V gene encodes CDR1 SGHRS and CDR2 YFSETQ. The CDR3 extends over 14 amino acids. In DNA, the CDR3 is TGCGCCAGCAGCTCTGACAGTAAAGCCTACGAGCAGTACTTC. Protein sequence: CASSSDSKAYEQYF.

This chain uses TRBV9 with TRBJ2-1; 9 positions match TRBD2. Germline V gene sequence: CDR1 SGDLS, CDR2 YYNGEE. This CDR3 region has 15 residues. The V segment lost 3 bases and the J segment 7 bases; nucleotides outside the gene matches: 8. CDR3 DNA: TGTGCCAGCAGCGCTGGGGGTCTAGCGGGAAATGAGCAGTTCTTC. Its translation is CASSAGGLAGNEQFF.

This chain connects TRBV5-1 to TRBJ2-7, with 7 bases identical to TRBD2. The germline gives CDR1 SGHRS, CDR2 YFSETQ. The J segment lost 0 bases and the V segment lost 1 base, leaving 4 bases of the junction unmatched. The CDR3 loop spans 15 amino acids. The CDR3 DNA reads TGCGCCAGCAGCTTGACTAGCGCAAACTCCTACGAGCAGTACTTC. It translates to CASSLTSANSYEQYF.

This clonotype was seen at least ten times. This rearrangement joins TRBV5-1 to TRBJ1-1; D gene unclear. CDR3 size: 15 residues. Between the trimmed V and J ends, which lost 3 bases and 3 bases, there was a span of 15 bases. Per the germline V gene, CDR1 is SGHRS and CDR2 is YFSETQ. This CDR3 reads CASSSGDPKYTEAFF. In DNA form, the CDR3 reads TGCGCCAGCAGCTCAGGAGACCCTAAGTACACTGAAGCTTTCTTT.

The chain combines TRBV18 with TRBJ1-1; 8 nucleotides align to TRBD1. The V gene's germline CDR1 is KGHSH and CDR2 LQKENI. Trimming cost V 2 bases and J 0 bases; bases outside gene matches: 5. CDR3 length: 16 residues. The CDR3 DNA is TGTGCCAGCTCACCAGGACAGGGAAGAATGAACACTGAAGCTTTCTTT. It yields the protein CASSPGQGRMNTEAFF. Full variable domain (rest looked up from reference TRBV18 and TRBJ1-1): NAGVMQNPRHLVRRRGQEARLRCSPMKGHSHVYWYRQLPEEGLKFMVYLQKENIIDESGMPKERFSAEFPKEGPSILRIQQVVRGDSAAYFCASSPGQGRMNTEAFFGQGTRLTVV.

Regarding this clonotype: At one end, the junction sequence differs from germline, possibly due to a read error. This chain links TRBV19 with TRBJ2-7; the D gene is possibly TRBD2 (5 bases). This CDR3 is 14 amino acids long. The germline CDR1 and CDR2 sequences are LNHDA and SQIVND (reference sequence). CDR3 DNA: TGTGCCAGTAGTGAGGGTTGGAGCTCCTACGAGCAGTACTTT. Protein product: CASSEGWSSYEQYF. The full variable domain, with the rest looked up from reference TRBV19 and TRBJ2-7, is DGGITQSPKYLFRKEGQNVTLSCEQNLNHDAMYWYRQDPGQGLRLIYYSQIVNDFQKGDIAEGYSVSREKKESFPLTVTSAQKNPTAFYLCASSEGWSSYEQYFGPGTRLTVT.

There are a few counts of this clonotype. This chain links TRBV29-1 with TRBJ2-3, with a tentative D call TRBD1 (6 bases). This CDR3 has 15 amino acids. Trimming took 5 bases from V and 2 from J, leaving 17 bases between them. Germline V CDR1 and CDR2: SQVTM, ANQGSEA. The CDR3 spells CSVRQGIESTDTQYF. CDR3 bases: TGCAGCGTTAGGCAGGGGATCGAGTCCACAGATACGCAGTATTTT.

V usage is TRBV27 and J usage is TRBJ2-5; the D is unclear. The length of the CDR3 is 13 residues. Trimming left V 3 bases short and J 4 bases short, with 9 bases between. Germline CDR1 reads MNHEY; CDR2 reads SMNVEV (reference sequence). CDR3 nucleotides: TGTGCCAGCAGTTTCGTATACGGAGAGACCCAGTACTTC. Translating it yields CASSFVYGETQYF.